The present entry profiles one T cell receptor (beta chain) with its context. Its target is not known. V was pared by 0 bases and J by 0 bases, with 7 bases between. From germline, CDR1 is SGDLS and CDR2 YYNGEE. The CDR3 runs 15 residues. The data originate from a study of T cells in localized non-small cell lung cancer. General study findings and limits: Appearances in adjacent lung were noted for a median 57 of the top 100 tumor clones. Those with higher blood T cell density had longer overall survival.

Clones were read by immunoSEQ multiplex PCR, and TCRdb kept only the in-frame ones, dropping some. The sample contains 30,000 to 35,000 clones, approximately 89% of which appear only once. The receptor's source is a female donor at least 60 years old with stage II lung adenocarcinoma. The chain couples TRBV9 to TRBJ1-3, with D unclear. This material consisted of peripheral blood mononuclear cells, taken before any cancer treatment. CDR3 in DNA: TGTGCCAGCAGCGTAGGTGCCGTCTCTGGAAACACCATATATTTT. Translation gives CASSVGAVSGNTIYF.